The T cell receptor beta chain under discussion was sequenced for a study of T cells in narcolepsy. Study-wide background: Enrolled donors included narcolepsy type 1 or type 2 patients and healthy controls.

Points from the study as a whole: Autoreactive clone sequences were missing from some blood memory CD4+ repertoires. Healthy controls reportedly lacked the autoreactive clonotypes serially found in patients' blood. Comparing one patient's CSF and blood CD4+ clonotypes highlighted HCRT- and TRIB2-specific autoreactive clonotypes.

The CDR3 runs to 15 residues. Looked up from germline, CDR1 is SGDLS and CDR2 is YYNGEE. V was shortened by 3 bases and J by 4 bases, with 16 bases between the two germline ends. A remark on this clone: Antigen: not known.

The protocol was immunoSEQ multiplex PCR, while the TCRdb copy is restricted to in-frame clones and leaves out a portion. The data contain 20,000 to 30,000 clones, around two thirds of them seen just once; the ten biggest clones take up roughly an eighth. The receptor was isolated from a human donor in good health. The sequenced sample consisted of memory (CD45RA-) CD4+ T cells from blood. The V call is TRBV9, the J call TRBJ1-1; D is ambiguous. The chain's CDR3 is CASSENVDRFTEAFF. The CDR3 DNA is TGTGCCAGCAGCGAGAATGTGGACCGTTTCACTGAAGCTTTCTTT.